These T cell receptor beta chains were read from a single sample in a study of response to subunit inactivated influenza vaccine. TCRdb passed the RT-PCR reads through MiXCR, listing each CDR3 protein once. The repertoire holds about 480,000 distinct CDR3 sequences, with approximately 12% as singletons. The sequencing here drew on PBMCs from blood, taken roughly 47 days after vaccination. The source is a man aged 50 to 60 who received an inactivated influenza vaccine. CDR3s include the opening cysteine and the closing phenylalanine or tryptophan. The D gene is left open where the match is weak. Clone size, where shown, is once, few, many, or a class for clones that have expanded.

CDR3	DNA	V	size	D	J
CASSQGTVFTGELFF	TGCGCCAGCAGCCAAGGGACTGTGTTCACCGGGGAGCTGTTTTTT	TRBV4-3	few	NA	TRBJ2-2
CAISERLAGKEGETQYF	TGTGCCATCAGTGAGAGGCTAGCGGGAAAAGAGGGAGAGACCCAGTACTTC	TRBV10-3	few	TRBD2	TRBJ2-5
CASSRGQGASYNEQFF	TGTGCCAGCAGCAGGGGACAGGGGGCGTCCTACAATGAGCAGTTCTTC	TRBV7-9	few	TRBD1	TRBJ2-1
CAISEPYRGNEQFF	TGTGCCATCAGTGAGCCTTACAGGGGCAATGAGCAGTTCTTC	TRBV10-3	many	TRBD1	TRBJ2-1
CASSSGTGVIQRWQYF	TGTGCCAGCAGCTCGGGGACAGGGGTTATCCAACGATGGCAGTACTTC	TRBV7-2	NA	TRBD1	TRBJ2-7
CASRPGGAYNEQFF	TGCGCCAGTCGACCTGGGGGAGCTTACAATGAGCAGTTCTTC	TRBV5-1	NA	NA	TRBJ2-1
CASSLSASGSNEQYF	TGTGCCAGCAGTTTATCGGCTAGCGGGAGTAACGAGCAGTACTTC	TRBV12-3/TRBV12-4	NA	TRBD2	TRBJ2-7
CASSQDMTYEQYF	TGCGCCAGCAGCCAAGATATGACTTACGAGCAGTACTTC	TRBV4-3	few	NA	TRBJ2-7
CASRPRGYTDTQYF	TGTGCCAGCAGGCCACGGGGGTACACAGATACGCAGTATTTT	TRBV12-3/TRBV12-4	NA	NA	TRBJ2-3
CSAMAEVRHGYTF	TGCAGTGCTATGGCGGAGGTTCGACATGGCTACACCTTC	TRBV20-1	many	NA	TRBJ1-2